The present entry profiles one TCR beta chain with its context. Antigen: not known. CDR1 and CDR2 (germline): SQVTM, ANQGSEA. CDR3 length: 15 residues. With V trimmed by 5 bases and J by 15 bases, 19 bases remained unmatched. The entry originates in a study of tumor-infiltrating lymphocytes in primary liver carcinoma. The wider study: Spanning 4.2 to 10 cm, the tumors were T1-T3 N0M0. Study-wide results and caveats: Tumors had a top-250-clone fraction that was significantly higher than blood (p = 0.039).

Co-extraction yielded RNA and DNA from about 20-30 mg of unsorted bulk tissue. The study enrolled treatment-naive patients with chronic HBV infection. With 500 to 650 ng total RNA as template and a constant-region primer, TCR beta cDNA was made. Three rounds of nested multiplex PCR with slightly modified ARM-PCR produced TCR beta libraries. Both of the initial two PCR rounds ran for approximately 11 cycles and employed TRBV1-TRBV30 forward primers alongside a C-beta reverse primer. TCRdb recomputed calls from the multiplex PCR reads with MiXCR, one row per CDR3 protein. This table holds tens of thousands of distinct CDR3 sequences, over 65% found once.

The chain is built from TRBV29-1 and TRBJ2-3; TRBD2 aligns across 11 bases. The receptor was derived from a man aged 40-55 years with primary liver carcinoma and hepatitis B virus infection. Source material: liver tumor tissue from sampling region 1. Subset of the sample: tumor region T1, superior pole. CDR3 bases: TGCAGCGTTTCCGGGACTAGCGGATACACAGATACGCGATATTTT. Translation gives CSVSGTSGYTDTRYF.